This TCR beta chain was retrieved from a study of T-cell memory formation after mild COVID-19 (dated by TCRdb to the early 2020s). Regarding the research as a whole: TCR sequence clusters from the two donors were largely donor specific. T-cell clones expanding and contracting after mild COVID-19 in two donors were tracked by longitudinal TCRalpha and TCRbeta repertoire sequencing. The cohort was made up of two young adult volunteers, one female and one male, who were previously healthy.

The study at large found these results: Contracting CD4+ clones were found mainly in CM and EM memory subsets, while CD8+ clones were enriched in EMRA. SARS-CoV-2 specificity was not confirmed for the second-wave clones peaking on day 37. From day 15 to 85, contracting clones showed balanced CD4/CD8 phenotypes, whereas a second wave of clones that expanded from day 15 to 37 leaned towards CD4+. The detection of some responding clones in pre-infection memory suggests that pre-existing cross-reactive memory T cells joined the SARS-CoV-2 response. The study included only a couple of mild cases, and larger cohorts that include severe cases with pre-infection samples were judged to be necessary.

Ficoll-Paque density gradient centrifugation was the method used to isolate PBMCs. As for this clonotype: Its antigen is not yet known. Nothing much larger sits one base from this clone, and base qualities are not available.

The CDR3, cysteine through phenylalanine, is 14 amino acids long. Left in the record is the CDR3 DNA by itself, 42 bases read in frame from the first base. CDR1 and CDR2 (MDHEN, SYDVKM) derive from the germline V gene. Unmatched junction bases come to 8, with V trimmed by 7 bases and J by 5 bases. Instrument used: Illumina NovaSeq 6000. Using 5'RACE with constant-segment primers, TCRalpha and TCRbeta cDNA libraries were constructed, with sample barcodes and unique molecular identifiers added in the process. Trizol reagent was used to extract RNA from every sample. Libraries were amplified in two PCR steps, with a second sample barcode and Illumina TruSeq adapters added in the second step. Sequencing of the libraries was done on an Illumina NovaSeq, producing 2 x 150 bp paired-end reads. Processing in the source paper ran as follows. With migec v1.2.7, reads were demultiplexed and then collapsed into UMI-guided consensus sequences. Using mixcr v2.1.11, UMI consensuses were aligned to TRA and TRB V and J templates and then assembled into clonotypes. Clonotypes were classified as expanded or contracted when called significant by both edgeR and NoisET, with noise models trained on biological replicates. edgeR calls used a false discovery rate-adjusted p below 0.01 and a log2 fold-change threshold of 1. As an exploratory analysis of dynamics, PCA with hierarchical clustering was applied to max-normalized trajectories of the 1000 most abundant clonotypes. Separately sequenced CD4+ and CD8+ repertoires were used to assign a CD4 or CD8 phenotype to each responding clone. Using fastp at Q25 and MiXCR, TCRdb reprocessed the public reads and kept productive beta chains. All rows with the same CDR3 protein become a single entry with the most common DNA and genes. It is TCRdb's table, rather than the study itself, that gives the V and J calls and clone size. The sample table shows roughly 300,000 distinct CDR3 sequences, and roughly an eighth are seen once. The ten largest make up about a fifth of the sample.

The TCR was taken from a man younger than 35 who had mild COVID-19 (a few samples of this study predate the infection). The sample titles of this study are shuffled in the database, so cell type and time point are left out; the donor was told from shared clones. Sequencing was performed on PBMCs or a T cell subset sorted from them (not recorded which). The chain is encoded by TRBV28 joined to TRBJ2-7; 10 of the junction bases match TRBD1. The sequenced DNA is TGTGCCAGCACGACAGGACAGGGGGTGGACGAGCAGTACTTC. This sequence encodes CASTTGQGVDEQYF.